The clone carrying this T cell receptor beta chain was counted a single time. Its target is unknown. CD45RO/CCR7/CD25/CD127/CD95/CD27 separated CD4+ naive, central memory, regulatory and stem cell-like memory cells by sorting. Purities in excess of 95% were seen in all sorted populations. This specimen comes from a study of beta chain features in type 1 diabetes. Study-wide context: The study found patients and healthy donors alike in age, gender and cell yields.

Sequenced material consisted of expressed TCRB transcripts (all of the isolated RNA was reverse transcribed). Here immunoSEQ multiplex PCR was the method, and the copy in TCRdb shows in-frame clones only, minus some. The table shows 41,000 or so clones, with over 50% occurring only once. Findings of the study overall: In type 1 diabetes patients, VDJ junctions had fewer insertions; deletions at these junctions were more frequent. The study found moderately but significantly shorter TCRB CDR3s in all four CD4+ subsets of Type 1 diabetes patients.

The CDR3 loop spans 18 amino acids. Unmatched junction bases numbered 17, after V lost 1 base and J lost 9 bases. Germline CDR1 and CDR2: SGHNT and YENEEA. Sequencing input: Tregs from blood. The chain links TRBV11-3 to TRBJ2-1; 8 nucleotides align to TRBD1. This sequence originates from a man under 40 with type 1 diabetes. Some clones in this sample may be carry-over from other donors' samples. The CDR3 nucleotides read TGTGCCAGCAGCTTAGGAAGGGGTCGGGCAGGGGGCTTGGGTGAGCAGTTCTTC. Its translation is CASSLGRGRAGGLGEQFF.